The clone carrying this T cell receptor beta chain was picked up a small number of times. Generated by immunoSEQ multiplex PCR, the TCRdb table keeps only in-frame clones and is missing some. The sample contains around 50,000 clones, approximately 85% of which appear only once. The record originates from a study of OX40 agonist ivuxolimab in advanced cancers. About the research overall: Patients' therapy was ivuxolimab, an antibody that acts as an agonist of OX40 (CD134). Anti-PD-1, anti-PD-L1 or anti-CTLA-4 therapy given earlier was allowed, and about 38% had some.

The timepoints at which blood was sampled were baseline, cycle 4 day 1, and cycle 7 day 1. Trimming at V came to 8 bases and at J to 2 bases, leaving 10 bases not matched to a gene. This CDR3 is 15 amino acids long. The germline gives CDR1 SGHAT, CDR2 FQNNGV. The source is an adult with an advanced solid tumor such as melanoma, head and neck, liver or kidney cancer. The chain is built from TRBV11-2 and TRBJ2-3, with 7 bases matching TRBD2. This sample comprised CD4+ or CD8+ T cells sorted from blood, obtained in a trial of the OX40 agonist ivuxolimab. Here the CDR3 DNA reads TGTGCCAGCCATAAGATGGGACTACTCACAGATACGCAGTATTTT. It is translated as CASHKMGLLTDTQYF.